The rows below give T cell receptor beta chains drawn from one sample of a study of control samples from healthy donors and cancer patients. This table comes from immunoSEQ multiplex PCR, and its TCRdb copy is limited to in-frame clones, with some not included. The table shows about 85,000 clones, with approximately 90% occurring only once. Sequencing used blood. Receptors were obtained from a woman under 30 in good health. Both conserved end residues are part of each CDR3. Fields, in order: D gene, J gene, clone size, V gene, CDR3 protein, CDR3 DNA. The D gene is left open where the match is weak. Clone size, where shown, is once, few, many, or a class for clones that have expanded.

-,TRBJ2-1,few,TRBV3-1/TRBV3-2,CASSRAIRERQFF,TGTGCCAGCAGCCGAGCGATCAGGGAACGGCAGTTCTTC
-,TRBJ1-1,-,TRBV5-4,CASSFRGAGGTEAFF,TGTGCCAGCAGCTTCAGGGGCGCGGGGGGGACTGAAGCTTTCTTT
-,TRBJ1-2,-,TRBV5-1,CASSLPTGGSYGYTF,TGCGCCAGCAGCTTGCCCACCGGAGGGAGCTATGGCTACACCTTC
TRBD1,TRBJ1-1,once,TRBV27,CASTLVRGENTEAFF,TGTGCCAGCACCTTAGTCAGGGGGGAGAACACTGAAGCTTTCTTT
-,TRBJ2-5,-,TRBV7-9,CASSPAVGGDVRGTQYF,TGTGCCAGCAGCCCAGCCGTAGGCGGGGACGTACGAGGGACCCAGTACTTC
-,TRBJ1-2,-,TRBV5-1,CASSLAGLYPGDGYTF,TGCGCCAGCAGCTTGGCGGGGTTATATCCAGGTGATGGCTACACCTTC
-,TRBJ1-1,few,TRBV12-5,CASGSGFWEGNTEAFF,TGTGCTAGTGGTTCGGGGTTCTGGGAGGGGAACACTGAAGCTTTCTTT
TRBD1,TRBJ2-7,few,TRBV28,CASSPTGGSEQYF,TGTGCCAGCAGTCCGACAGGGGGCTCCGAGCAGTACTTC
TRBD1,TRBJ1-4,-,TRBV5-1,CASSLAFFGRGPTNEKLFF,TGCGCCAGCAGCTTGGCCTTTTTCGGCAGGGGGCCTACTAATGAAAAACTGTTTTTT
-,TRBJ1-4,-,TRBV5-5,CASSPPGHGATNEKLFF,TGTGCCAGCAGCCCGCCCGGACACGGTGCAACTAATGAAAAACTGTTTTTT
-,TRBJ1-1,-,TRBV18,CASSPRQQYLNTEAFF,TGTGCCAGCTCACCAAGACAGCAGTACTTGAACACTGAAGCTTTCTTT
-,TRBJ2-4,-,TRBV5-4,CASSSGAFSGQDIQYF,TGTGCCAGCAGCTCCGGGGCGTTTTCAGGCCAAGACATTCAGTACTTC
TRBD2,TRBJ2-2,-,TRBV5-4,CASSATSGGSNTGELFF,TGTGCCAGCAGCGCGACTAGCGGAGGTTCGAACACCGGGGAGCTGTTTTTT
-,TRBJ1-2,-,TRBV4-2,CASSQDRTPVGYGYTF,TGTGCCAGCAGCCAAGATCGGACTCCTGTGGGCTATGGCTACACCTTC
-,TRBJ1-6,-,TRBV10-2,CASSESGTVLHF,TGCGCCAGCAGTGAGTCGGGGACGGTACTCCACTTT
-,TRBJ1-3,-,TRBV18,CASSPSGDGNTIYF,TGTGCCAGCTCACCGTCCGGGGATGGAAACACCATATATTTT
TRBD1,TRBJ1-1,-,TRBV6-5,CASRRQGNTEAFF,TGTGCCAGCAGGAGACAGGGAAACACTGAAGCTTTCTTT
-,TRBJ1-1,-,TRBV21-1,CASSNRPRQGSTEAFF,TGTGCCAGCAGCAACCGACCTAGACAGGGATCCACTGAAGCTTTCTTT
-,TRBJ1-6,-,TRBV10-3,CAISVQGSSPLHF,TGTGCCATCAGTGTACAGGGTAGTTCACCCCTCCACTTT
-,TRBJ2-7,-,TRBV12-3/TRBV12-4,CASSPVTYEQYF,TGTGCCAGCAGTCCTGTAACCTACGAGCAGTACTTC
TRBD1,TRBJ1-2,-,TRBV12-5,CASGLYAGGLGSSTYGYTF,TGTGCTAGTGGTTTGTATGCAGGGGGCTTGGGCTCGTCCACATATGGCTACACCTTC
-,TRBJ2-5,-,TRBV5-5,CASSRNSGQKETQYF,TGTGCCAGCAGCCGTAACTCTGGACAGAAAGAGACCCAGTACTTC
TRBD1,TRBJ1-2,once,TRBV9,CASSPSTGQGDGYTF,TGTGCCAGCAGTCCTTCCACAGGGCAGGGGGATGGCTACACCTTC
-,TRBJ1-6,-,TRBV21-1,CASSRGSSYNSPLHF,TGTGCCAGCAGCCGGGGGAGCTCCTATAATTCACCCCTCCACTTT
-,TRBJ1-2,-,TRBV5-1,CASSSMDSKRDGYTF,TGCGCCAGCAGCTCAATGGACAGTAAAAGGGATGGCTACACCTTC
-,TRBJ1-5,-,TRBV5-6,CASSLGSGVFHQPQHF,TGTGCCAGCAGCTTGGGTTCAGGAGTATTCCATCAGCCCCAGCATTTT
TRBD1,TRBJ1-1,few,TRBV6-1,CASSGATGGGLRDTEAFF,TGTGCCAGCAGTGGGGCGACAGGGGGCGGTCTAAGGGACACTGAAGCTTTCTTT
TRBD2,TRBJ2-7,-,TRBV5-1,CASSLSLAGGSYEQYF,TGCGCCAGCAGCTTGTCCCTAGCGGGGGGTTCTTACGAGCAGTACTTC
-,TRBJ1-2,-,TRBV11-2,CASSLGLRIGGGYTF,TGTGCCAGCAGCTTAGGCTTGCGGATTGGTGGTGGCTACACCTTC
-,TRBJ2-1,-,TRBV3-1/TRBV3-2,CASSTTDGEQFF,TGTGCCAGCAGCACTACGGACGGTGAGCAGTTCTTC
-,TRBJ2-2,-,TRBV3-1/TRBV3-2,CASSRGGNIGELFF,TGTGCCAGCAGCAGGGGGGGTAACATCGGGGAGCTGTTTTTT